The 3 T cell receptor beta chains presented below share a single source sample, sequenced in a study of cytomegalovirus exposure and HLA in healthy donors. With 60 Vbeta and 13 Jbeta primers, the PCR was carried out. Only in-frame clones appear in the TCRdb table, and some are missing; sequencing was by immunoSEQ multiplex PCR. The sample records 90,000 to 150,000 clones, roughly 78% being singletons. The source material was PBMCs. The receptors were gathered from a woman in her twenties or thirties in good health and CMV-seropositive.

The CDR3 spells CASSTQGGQETQYF. The CDR3 DNA follows: TGTGCCAGCAGTACACAGGGGGGCCAAGAGACCCAGTACTTC. V is TRBV2 and J is TRBJ2-5, with TRBD1 identical over 8 bases. Germline loops: CDR1 SNHLY, CDR2 FYNNEI. CDR3 length equals 14 residues. With V trimmed by 5 bases and J by 1 base, 3 bases remained unmatched.

The chain recombines TRBV5-6 with TRBJ1-2, with 7 bases aligning to TRBD1. The CDR3 loop spans 16 amino acids. V lost 0 bases to trimming and J lost 0 bases; unmatched junction nucleotides: 5. Germline CDR1 is SGHDT and CDR2 is YYEEEE. This CDR3 is CASSLEPGGSNYGYTF. CDR3 bases: TGTGCCAGCAGCTTGGAGCCAGGGGGGTCTAACTATGGCTACACCTTC.

This clone appeared a few times. The rearrangement joins TRBV5-4 to TRBJ2-5, with 8 bases fitting TRBD2. The CDR3 contains 15 residues. V shed 3 bases, J shed 4 bases, and the junction held 8 bases outside the gene matches. Germline CDR1 is SGHNT and CDR2 is YYREEE (reference sequence). CDR3 region: CASSSYGGALETQYF. CDR3 nucleotides: TGTGCCAGCAGCTCTTACGGGGGGGCTTTAGAGACCCAGTACTTC. The variable domain in full, completed from reference TRBV5-4 and TRBJ2-5, reads ETGVTQSPTHLIKTRGQQVTLRCSSQSGHNTVSWYQQALGQGPQFIFQYYREEENGRGNFPPRFSGLQFPNYSSELNVNALELDDSALYLCASSSYGGALETQYFGPGTRLLVL.